One and the same sample provided the 5 T cell receptor beta chains below, sequenced in a study of HIV-infected patients and healthy controls. TCRdb used MiXCR to reprocess the 5' RACE reads, holding one entry per CDR3 protein. The table shows almost 65,000 distinct CDR3 sequences, with roughly a fifth occurring only once. The sequenced sample consisted of CD4+ T cells from blood. The receptor source for this set is a human donor in good health.

The sample holds a few counts of this clonotype. This chain links TRBV5-1 with TRBJ2-2; no clear D gene. The ends were cut back, 5 bases at V and 3 bases at J, with 11 bases in the middle. CDR3 length equals 14 residues. CDR1 SGHRS and CDR2 YFSETQ come from the germline V gene. CDR3 protein: CASSSRAHTGELFF. CDR3 sequence (DNA): TGCGCCAGCAGTTCCCGGGCCCACACCGGGGAGCTGTTTTTT.

This clonotype was detected many times. The DNA for the CDR3 is TGCAGCGTTGGGCTGATGAACACTGAAGCTTTCTTT. Translation: CSVGLMNTEAFF. The J gene is TRBJ1-1, the V gene TRBV29-1; no clear D. CDR3 length equals 12 residues. Germline V gives CDR1 SQVTM, CDR2 ANQGSEA. With 4 bases removed from V and 0 bases from J, the gap between germline ends came to 6 bases.

The chain links TRBV6-1 to TRBJ2-3, with a weak D call TRBD2 (5 bases). Germline V lookup: CDR1 MNHNS, CDR2 SASEGT. The CDR3 spans 15 residues. V dropped 6 bases and J dropped 2 bases, with 15 bases sitting between them. CDR3 residues: CASSRGSGLTDTQYF. CDR3 nucleotide sequence: TGTGCCAGCAGCCGGGGAAGCGGCCTCACAGATACGCAGTATTTT.

This clonotype was counted a few times. This chain uses TRBV18 with TRBJ1-1; tentatively, D is TRBD1 (5 bases). The V end was cut by 3 bases, the J end by 2 bases, with 13 bases between. Germline CDR1 KGHSH, CDR2 LQKENI. This CDR3 spans 15 amino acids. CDR3 region: CASSPDLRGNTEAFF. The CDR3 DNA is TGTGCCAGCTCACCTGACTTAAGGGGCAACACTGAAGCTTTCTTT. The variable domain in full, with the rest retrieved from reference TRBV18 and TRBJ1-1, is NAGVMQNPRHLVRRRGQEARLRCSPMKGHSHVYWYRQLPEEGLKFMVYLQKENIIDESGMPKERFSAEFPKEGPSILRIQQVVRGDSAAYFCASSPDLRGNTEAFFGQGTRLTVV.

The chain combines TRBV5-1 with TRBJ1-1; D unresolved. CDR1 and CDR2 from the germline V gene are SGHRS and YFSETQ. V lost 9 bases, J lost 5 bases, and 17 bases lay in between. The CDR3 has 13 amino acids. The CDR3, as DNA: TGCGCCATTCACAGCCTCCTGGGAACTGAAGCTTTCTTT. This encodes CAIHSLLGTEAFF.